This T cell receptor (beta chain) is from a study of Graves' ophthalmopathy and Graves' hyperthyroidism. There are 14 residues in the CDR3. Germline V gives CDR1 MGHRA, CDR2 YSYEKL. With regard to this clonotype: Being one base from a much bigger clone, this may be a read error.

Amplified material comprised TCR beta CDR3 regions derived from RNA transcripts. HTBI-primed RT-PCR formed the first round, and a multiplex PCR formed the second. A single record per CDR3 protein comes from TCRdb applying MiXCR to the multiplex PCR reads. The data show 580,000 or so distinct CDR3 sequences, about 40% seen once. The receptor was derived from an adult man with Graves' hyperthyroidism. This sequence joins TRBV4-1 and TRBJ2-7; tentatively, D is TRBD1 (6 bases). Sequencing used peripheral blood or thyroid tissue (not recorded which). CDR3 protein: CASSLAQGKYGQYF. DNA for the CDR3: TGCGCCAGCAGCCTCGCTCAGGGGAAGTACGGGCAGTACTTC.